A single sample is the source of the 28 T cell receptor beta chains below, sequenced in a study of CD4+ T cells in melanoma. Produced via immunoSEQ multiplex PCR; TCRdb's table is partial and in-frame only. The data contain some 14,000 clones, 70% to 80% of them seen just once; the ten biggest clones take up approximately 16%. The sequencing input was cells from a culture (not recorded whether cultured in vitro). Receptor source: a human donor with melanoma.

The chain recombines TRBV19 with TRBJ2-2; TRBD1 agrees at 7 bases. Trimming cost V 5 bases and J 0 bases; bases outside gene matches: 6. Looked up from germline, CDR1 is LNHDA and CDR2 is SQIVND (reference sequence). The CDR3 sequence is 16 residues long. CDR3 amino acids: CASSADRVANTGELFF. In DNA, the CDR3 is TGTGCCAGTAGTGCCGACAGGGTCGCGAACACCGGGGAGCTGTTTTTT. The full variable domain, in which reference TRBV19 and TRBJ2-2 provide the parts outside the CDR3, is DGGITQSPKYLFRKEGQNVTLSCEQNLNHDAMYWYRQDPGQGLRLIYYSQIVNDFQKGDIAEGYSVSREKKESFPLTVTSAQKNPTAFYLCASSADRVANTGELFFGEGSRLTVL.

The chain links TRBV15 to TRBJ2-7; no clear D. The V gene's germline CDR1 is LNHNV and CDR2 YYDKDF (reference sequence). The CDR3 covers 14 residues. V lost 4 bases, J lost 6 bases, and 16 bases lay in between. The CDR3 bases are TGTGCCACCAGCATGAGGTCCCAAGGTGGCGAGCAGTACTTC. Amino acids: CATSMRSQGGEQYF.

This chain joins TRBV28 and TRBJ2-1; D possibly uses TRBD1 or TRBD2 (6 bases each). CDR3 length: 17 amino acids. The germline V gene has CDR1 MDHEN and CDR2 SYDVKM. V lost 4 bases and J lost 0, with 16 bases in between. CDR3 bases: TGTGCCAGCAGTTCAACGGGGGCCCATCGCTCCTACAATGAGCAGTTCTTC. This gives the protein CASSSTGAHRSYNEQFF. Full variable domain (remainder filled in from reference TRBV28 and TRBJ2-1): DVKVTQSSRYLVKRTGEKVFLECVQDMDHENMFWYRQDPGLGLRLIYFSYDVKMKEKGDIPEGYSVSREKKERFSLILESASTNQTSMYLCASSSTGAHRSYNEQFFGPGTRLTVL.

The chain links TRBV7-9 to TRBJ1-2; D possibly corresponds to TRBD1 (5 bases). CDR3 length: 12 amino acids. Trimming removed 6 bases from V and 3 bases from J, with 8 bases in between. Germline CDR1 and CDR2: SEHNR and FQNEAQ (reference sequence). CDR3 DNA sequence: TGTGCCAGCAGGGGGCTGGACTATGGCTACACCTTC. Translating it yields CASRGLDYGYTF.

The genes are TRBV19 and TRBJ1-5; D not resolved. CDR1 LNHDA and CDR2 SQIVND come from the germline V gene (reference sequence). The CDR3 length is 14 residues. Trimming took 2 bases from V and 7 from J, leaving 12 bases between them. CDR3 sequence reads: CASSINSVRQPQHF. DNA of the CDR3: TGTGCCAGTAGTATAAACTCGGTCCGGCAGCCCCAGCATTTT.

In DNA form, the CDR3 reads TGTGCCAGCAGCCCTCTCCCAAGCTCCTACAATGAGCAGTTCTTC. It specifies CASSPLPSSYNEQFF. The J gene is TRBJ2-1, the V gene TRBV5-8; D unresolved. V was cut by 4 bases and J by 0 bases, with 11 bases left in between. In germline, CDR1 is SGHTS, CDR2 YDEGEE. This CDR3 spans 15 amino acids.

The V and J genes are TRBV2 and TRBJ1-2, with 9 bases that match TRBD1. Trimming took 6 bases from V and 1 from J; bases not matched to a gene: 9. Germline CDR1 reads SNHLY; CDR2 reads FYNNEI. The CDR3 has 16 residues. CDR3 sequence (DNA): TGTGCCAGCAGAGAGGGACAGGGAGCTATTAACTATGGCTACACCTTC. Protein product: CASREGQGAINYGYTF.

The CDR3 DNA sequence: TGTGCCAGCAGTGAAGAGGTGGTCTACGAGCAGTACTTC. The encoded protein is CASSEEVVYEQYF. This chain links TRBV2 with TRBJ2-7; D uncertain. Between the trimmed V and J ends, which lost 1 base and 3 bases, there was a span of 7 bases. The CDR3 spans 13 residues. In germline, CDR1 is SNHLY, CDR2 FYNNEI.

The V and J genes are TRBV6-5 and TRBJ1-2, with 7 bases aligning to TRBD1. V shed 10 bases and J 5 bases; nucleotides not matched to a gene: 13. The CDR3 sequence is 14 residues long. Germline lookup yields CDR1 MNHEY and CDR2 SVGAGI. The CDR3 nucleotides are TGTGCCACCGGAATAACAGGGGAGTTATATGGCTACACCTTC. Translating gives CATGITGELYGYTF.

V and J are TRBV4-1 and TRBJ2-6, with a tentative D call TRBD1 (5 bases). CDR3 length: 16 amino acids. CDR1 is MGHRA and CDR2 is YSYEKL in the germline V gene. V lost 0 bases, J lost 2 bases, and 8 bases lay in between. CDR3 in amino acids: CASSQETATGANVLTF. CDR3 nucleotides: TGCGCCAGCAGCCAAGAGACAGCTACTGGGGCCAACGTCCTGACTTTC.

The chain combines TRBV5-6 with TRBJ2-1, with D tentatively TRBD1 or TRBD2 (6 bases each). V was shortened by 0 bases and J by 3 bases, with 10 bases between the two germline ends. Germline V lookup: CDR1 SGHDT, CDR2 YYEEEE. This CDR3 has 15 amino acids. For the CDR3, the DNA is TGTGCCAGCAGCTTGGGAGGGGGGTACTACAATGAGCAGTTCTTC. Its protein product is CASSLGGGYYNEQFF.

The V gene is TRBV6-1, the J gene TRBJ1-6, with 7 positions matching TRBD1. Germline V gene sequence: CDR1 MNHNS, CDR2 SASEGT. This CDR3 is built from 15 residues. Trimming took 8 bases from V and 6 from J; bases not matched to a gene: 10. The chain's CDR3 is CASGIDRVFNSPLHF. CDR3 nucleotides: TGTGCCAGCGGGATCGACAGGGTATTTAATTCACCCCTCCACTTT.

The rearrangement joins TRBV5-1 to TRBJ1-2; a weak D match, TRBD1 (5 bases). Germline V gene data show CDR1 as SGHRS and CDR2 as YFSETQ. The CDR3 extends over 13 amino acids. V was shortened by 0 bases and J by 3 bases, with 6 bases between the two germline ends. The CDR3 loop reads CASSLGDDYGYTF. The DNA of the CDR3 is TGCGCCAGCAGCTTGGGGGACGACTATGGCTACACCTTC.

The rearrangement uses TRBV27 and TRBJ2-1; TRBD2 matches at 7 bases. This CDR3 is 16 amino acids long. V lost 6 bases, J lost 2 bases, and 10 bases stayed unmatched. The germline CDR1 and CDR2 sequences are MNHEY and SMNVEV (reference sequence). The CDR3 spells CASRPLTGGPYNEQFF. The CDR3 DNA follows: TGTGCCAGCAGACCCCTGACGGGGGGACCCTACAATGAGCAGTTCTTC.

To note about this clone: Within the sample, other DNA sequences also encode this same CDR3. The rearrangement joins TRBV20-1 to TRBJ1-1, with D perhaps TRBD1 (5 bases). The V end lost 3 bases, the J end lost 5 bases, and 7 bases lay between the germline ends. Germline-derived CDR1 and CDR2 are DFQATT and SNEGSKA (reference sequence). The CDR3 length is 11 residues. CDR3 coding DNA: TGCAGTGCTAGCAGGGTAACTGAAGCTTTCTTT. Residues: CSASRVTEAFF.

The chain links TRBV5-4 to TRBJ2-7; the D gene is possibly TRBD2 (6 bases). The CDR3 extends over 14 amino acids. Deletions cut 4 bases from V and 6 bases from J, with 17 bases between. Germline values: CDR1 SGHNT, CDR2 YYREEE (reference sequence). CDR3 coding DNA: TGTGCCAGCAGCCGTGGGGGGTCTCAGATCGAGCAGTACTTC. Translating gives CASSRGGSQIEQYF.

The J gene is TRBJ1-1, the V gene TRBV4-2; possible D gene TRBD1, 5 bases. V was trimmed by 5 bases and J by 3 bases, leaving 13 bases between them. Germline lookup yields CDR1 LGHNA and CDR2 YNFKEQ. CDR3 size: 14 residues. The CDR3 protein is CASSYGGVDTEAFF. CDR3 nucleotides: TGTGCCAGCAGCTATGGGGGGGTGGACACTGAAGCTTTCTTT.

The chain uses TRBV6-5 and TRBJ2-5; 9 nucleotides match TRBD2. The CDR3 spans 15 residues. Germline CDR1 MNHEY, CDR2 SVGAGI. V trimming: 8 bases; J trimming: 7 bases; junction bases outside the gene matches: 14. CDR3 residues: CASSQGGGVLGTQYF. The CDR3 DNA is TGTGCCAGCTCCCAAGGCGGGGGGGTCTTGGGGACCCAGTACTTC.

This clone was seen more than once but under ten times. This rearrangement joins TRBV18 to TRBJ1-2; 9 bases are shared with TRBD1. The V gene's germline CDR1 is KGHSH and CDR2 LQKENI. J gave up 8 bases and V 4 bases, and 20 bases lay outside the gene matches. This CDR3 is 18 amino acids long. In nucleotides, the CDR3 is TGTGCCAGCTCACTCGCGAGAACAGGGGGCTCTAACTATGGCGGCTACACCTTC. It yields the protein CASSLARTGGSNYGGYTF.

The rearrangement links TRBV28 to TRBJ1-1; the D is unclear. Per the germline V gene, CDR1 is MDHEN and CDR2 is SYDVKM. The germline V and J ends were trimmed by 2 bases and 2 bases, with 15 bases remaining between them. The CDR3 has 16 amino acids. The CDR3 region has the DNA TGTGCCAGCAGTTTACTGGGCGGACGGGGTAACACTGAAGCTTTCTTT. As protein: CASSLLGGRGNTEAFF. The full variable domain, rest sourced from reference TRBV28 and TRBJ1-1, is DVKVTQSSRYLVKRTGEKVFLECVQDMDHENMFWYRQDPGLGLRLIYFSYDVKMKEKGDIPEGYSVSREKKERFSLILESASTNQTSMYLCASSLLGGRGNTEAFFGQGTRLTVV.

The chain links TRBV30 to TRBJ1-3; TRBD1 agrees at 8 bases. The length of the CDR3 is 14 residues. In germline, CDR1 is GTSNPN, CDR2 SVGIG (reference sequence). After removal of 5 bases from V and 2 bases from J, the junction contained 5 bases not matched to a gene. CDR3 sequence reads: CAWDIRGPGNTIYF. The CDR3 DNA reads TGTGCCTGGGACATCAGGGGGCCTGGAAACACCATATATTTT.

This chain joins TRBV7-9 and TRBJ2-3; 8 bases are shared with TRBD2. From germline, CDR1 is SEHNR and CDR2 FQNEAQ (reference sequence). CDR3 size: 16 residues. V lost 3 bases, J lost 3 bases, and 8 bases stayed unmatched. The CDR3 region is CASSFDPASGTDTQYF. The DNA of the CDR3 is TGTGCCAGCAGCTTCGATCCGGCTAGCGGGACAGATACGCAGTATTTT.

V gene TRBV21-1 combines with J gene TRBJ2-3; the table's D call, TRBD2, was not checked against the DNA. TRBV21-1 is labeled a pseudogene. The CDR3 runs to 22 residues. The CDR3 nucleotides are TGTGCCAGCAGCAAAGTCGCGGGGTGGGGACTAGCACTCGTTCTGTCGTCGGATACGCAGTATTTT. It codes for CASSKVAGWGLALVLSSDTQYF.

The chain combines TRBV12-5 with TRBJ2-7; no clear D gene. V lost 4 bases, J lost 4 bases, and 8 bases lay in between. The CDR3 is made up of 12 amino acids. Germline CDR1 and CDR2: LGHNT and FRNRAP. DNA for the CDR3: TGTGCTAGTGGTTACGTCCCTTACGAGCAGTACTTC. It codes for CASGYVPYEQYF.

CDR3 region: CASSDGSGGKETQYF. The CDR3 region has the DNA TGTGCCAGCAGTGACGGTAGCGGGGGGAAAGAGACCCAGTACTTC. The gene calls are TRBV9 and TRBJ2-5; 10 bases are shared with TRBD2. The CDR3 consists of 15 residues. V trimming: 5 bases; J trimming: 3 bases; junction bases outside the gene matches: 7. Germline V gene lookup returns CDR1 SGDLS and CDR2 YYNGEE.

The rearrangement joins TRBV7-3 to TRBJ2-5; 13 nucleotides agree with TRBD2. After removal of 5 bases from V and 7 bases from J, the junction contained 16 bases not matched to a gene. This CDR3 comprises 18 residues. The germline CDR1 and CDR2 sequences are SGHTA and FQGTGA. The CDR3 reads CASSPDPARLAGGMTQYF. The CDR3 region has the DNA TGTGCCAGCAGCCCGGACCCGGCCCGACTAGCGGGGGGTATGACCCAGTACTTC.

The V gene is TRBV5-1, the J gene TRBJ2-5, with D possibly matching TRBD2 (6 bases). Germline V lookup: CDR1 SGHRS, CDR2 YFSETQ. CDR3 size: 17 residues. Trimming cost V 3 bases and J 5 bases, with 23 bases left between them. The CDR3 here is CASSSAPGGAGQETQYF. The DNA of the CDR3 is TGCGCCAGCAGCTCGGCCCCCGGAGGGGCGGGGCAGGAGACCCAGTACTTC.

This clone was seen a few times. The chain combines TRBV19 with TRBJ2-5, with D perhaps TRBD2 (5 bases). V was pared by 5 bases and J by 2 bases, with 15 bases between. CDR3 size: 15 residues. CDR1 is LNHDA, CDR2 SQIVND, per germline (reference sequence). CDR3: CASSWAGGGQETQYF. The CDR3 DNA follows: TGTGCCAGTAGTTGGGCAGGTGGAGGACAAGAGACCCAGTACTTC.